Detailed here is one T cell receptor beta chain. As yet, its antigen is unknown. TCRdb fed the 5' RACE reads into MiXCR, producing one record per CDR3 protein. This sample has just over 500,000 distinct CDR3 sequences, with 22% found just once. CDR1 is MNHEY, CDR2 SVGAGI, per germline. J gave up 3 bases and V 1 base, and 5 bases lay outside the gene matches. CDR3 length equals 15 residues. The data originate from a study of identical twins. Study-wide points: Cord blood beta clonotypes present at high abundance carried fewer insertions; no such pattern appeared in memory repertoires. In drawing conclusions, the study used cross-sectional statistical analysis and did not follow the same donors.

Another study also made use of these data, one on T cells expressing NK-cell markers. From that report: In 5 or 6 donors, dominant NKG2C+ clonotypes were roughly 1.0-8% of CD8+ T cells. The leading position in the CD3+CD56-NKG2C+ fraction of several donors also went to these clonotypes.

The TCR was taken from a woman aged 18-29 years in good health. The chain joins TRBV6-5 to TRBJ2-7; 8 bases match TRBD1. The sequencing sample was made of CD4+ T cells sorted from blood. CDR3 nucleotides: TGTGCCAGCAGTTACTACGACAGGGGTTTCTACGAGCAGTACTTC. Translated: CASSYYDRGFYEQYF.